Listed below are T cell receptor beta chains from one sample, sequenced in a study of shared clonotypes between healthy human individuals. The data were produced by immunoSEQ multiplex PCR, yet TCRdb's version contains in-frame clones alone and is incomplete. Of about 510,000 clones detected, almost 80% appear once; the ten largest clones hold approximately 13%. The sequenced sample consisted of PBMCs. The receptors come from a woman aged 40 to 50 in good health. Some clones in this sample may be carry-over from other donors' samples. The CDR3 runs from the conserved cysteine through the conserved F or W. The order of the fields is CDR3 length, D gene, J gene, clone size, V gene, CDR3 DNA, CDR3 protein. The D gene is left open where the match is weak. Some rows have no size entry. The others give once, few or many, or a class for an expanded clone.

len: 12; d_gene: -; j_gene: TRBJ2-7; abundance: -; v_gene: TRBV28; CDR3nt: TGTGCCAGCAGTTTGGTATCCTACGAGCAGTACTTC; CDR3aa: CASSLVSYEQYF
len: 16; d_gene: -; j_gene: TRBJ1-2; abundance: -; v_gene: TRBV28; CDR3nt: TGTGCCAGCAGCAAGGGACGGAAAAGCGTCAATTATGGCTACACCTTC; CDR3aa: CASSKGRKSVNYGYTF
len: 15; d_gene: TRBD1; j_gene: TRBJ1-2; abundance: -; v_gene: TRBV7-9; CDR3nt: TGTGCCAGCAGCTTAGTCCGACAGGGGGTATTTGGCTACACCTTC; CDR3aa: CASSLVRQGVFGYTF
len: 15; d_gene: TRBD1; j_gene: TRBJ2-1; abundance: -; v_gene: TRBV7-9; CDR3nt: TGTGCCAGCAGAACCGGGACAGGGTCCCACAATGAGCAGTTCTTC; CDR3aa: CASRTGTGSHNEQFF
len: 15; d_gene: TRBD1; j_gene: TRBJ1-1; abundance: -; v_gene: TRBV5-1; CDR3nt: TGCGCCAGCAGCTTGGTCCAGGGGGCGAACACTGAAGCTTTCTTT; CDR3aa: CASSLVQGANTEAFF
len: 17; d_gene: TRBD2; j_gene: TRBJ2-7; abundance: -; v_gene: TRBV19; CDR3nt: TGTGCCAGTAGTGATGGGACTAGCGGGAAAGTCTCCTACGAGCAGTACTTC; CDR3aa: CASSDGTSGKVSYEQYF
len: 15; d_gene: TRBD2; j_gene: TRBJ2-5; abundance: once; v_gene: TRBV11-2; CDR3nt: TGTGCCAGCAGCCTTGGGACTAGCGAGAAAGAGACCCAGTACTTC; CDR3aa: CASSLGTSEKETQYF
len: 13; d_gene: -; j_gene: TRBJ2-2; abundance: -; v_gene: TRBV30; CDR3nt: TGTGCCTGGAGGCCGGGCCACACCGGGGAGCTGTTTTTT; CDR3aa: CAWRPGHTGELFF
len: 12; d_gene: -; j_gene: TRBJ2-3; abundance: -; v_gene: TRBV6-1; CDR3nt: TGTGCCAGCAGTGTGATGACGAATACGCAGTATTTT; CDR3aa: CASSVMTNTQYF
len: 14; d_gene: TRBD2; j_gene: TRBJ2-3; abundance: -; v_gene: TRBV30; CDR3nt: TGTGCCTGGAGTGTAACGGGGGGGCGGGATACGCAGTATTTT; CDR3aa: CAWSVTGGRDTQYF
len: 12; d_gene: TRBD1; j_gene: TRBJ1-1; abundance: -; v_gene: TRBV30; CDR3nt: TGTGCCTCCGGGACAGTTAACACTGAAGCTTTCTTT; CDR3aa: CASGTVNTEAFF
len: 15; d_gene: TRBD2; j_gene: TRBJ2-1; abundance: -; v_gene: TRBV5-5; CDR3nt: TGTGCCAGCAGCCAAGATAGCGGGAGTCATAATGAGCAGTTCTTC; CDR3aa: CASSQDSGSHNEQFF
len: 19; d_gene: TRBD2; j_gene: TRBJ2-1; abundance: few; v_gene: TRBV10-1; CDR3nt: TGCGCCAGCAGTGAGTCGACGGGGAGCGGGAGGGCCATCTCCAATGAGCAGTTCTTC; CDR3aa: CASSESTGSGRAISNEQFF
len: 14; d_gene: -; j_gene: TRBJ2-2; abundance: once; v_gene: TRBV2; CDR3nt: TGTGCCAGCAGTGGACGGGCAGACACCGGGGAGCTGTTTTTT; CDR3aa: CASSGRADTGELFF
len: 14; d_gene: -; j_gene: TRBJ2-1; abundance: -; v_gene: TRBV11-3; CDR3nt: TGTGCCAGCAGCTTAGGCGGGACCTCCAATGAGCAGTTCTTC; CDR3aa: CASSLGGTSNEQFF
len: 15; d_gene: -; j_gene: TRBJ2-1; abundance: -; v_gene: TRBV9; CDR3nt: TGTGCCAGCAGCGTGCAAGGGAGCACCTACAATGAGCAGTTCTTC; CDR3aa: CASSVQGSTYNEQFF
len: 15; d_gene: -; j_gene: TRBJ2-7; abundance: -; v_gene: TRBV18; CDR3nt: TGTGCCAGCTCACCGTCGGTGGGGACCTCCTACGAGCAGTACTTC; CDR3aa: CASSPSVGTSYEQYF
len: 15; d_gene: -; j_gene: TRBJ2-7; abundance: -; v_gene: TRBV19; CDR3nt: TGTGCCAGTAGTAGCGACAGAATGAGCTCCTACGAGCAGTACTTC; CDR3aa: CASSSDRMSSYEQYF
len: 14; d_gene: -; j_gene: TRBJ1-1; abundance: -; v_gene: TRBV21-1; CDR3nt: TGTGCCAGCAGTAACAGATTTTTGAACACTGAAGCTTTCTTT; CDR3aa: CASSNRFLNTEAFF
len: 14; d_gene: -; j_gene: TRBJ2-7; abundance: -; v_gene: TRBV15; CDR3nt: TGTGCCACCAGCAGAGACAGGGGTGGGGCGGTGCAGTACTTC; CDR3aa: CATSRDRGGAVQYF
len: 15; d_gene: TRBD2; j_gene: TRBJ2-5; abundance: -; v_gene: TRBV5-1; CDR3nt: TGCGCCAGCAGCAGAAGTAGCGGGACCGGAGAGACCCAGTACTTC; CDR3aa: CASSRSSGTGETQYF
len: 14; d_gene: TRBD1; j_gene: TRBJ1-1; abundance: -; v_gene: TRBV5-1; CDR3nt: TGCGCCAGCAGCTTAACAGGGGGAACGGAGCAGGCTTTCTTT; CDR3aa: CASSLTGGTEQAFF
len: 17; d_gene: -; j_gene: TRBJ1-3; abundance: -; v_gene: TRBV7-2; CDR3nt: TGTGCCAGCAGCTTAGTGGGCACACCTCGCTCTGGAAACACCATATATTTT; CDR3aa: CASSLVGTPRSGNTIYF
len: 17; d_gene: -; j_gene: TRBJ2-3; abundance: few; v_gene: TRBV30; CDR3nt: TGTGCCTGGAGGGACTCCCGTTCACTAGATTACACAGATACGCAGTATTTT; CDR3aa: CAWRDSRSLDYTDTQYF
len: 15; d_gene: -; j_gene: TRBJ2-7; abundance: -; v_gene: TRBV7-2; CDR3nt: TGTGCCAGCAGCTTAGGTAGCGGCGCCACCTACGAGCAGTACTTC; CDR3aa: CASSLGSGATYEQYF
len: 15; d_gene: TRBD2; j_gene: TRBJ2-7; abundance: -; v_gene: TRBV6-5; CDR3nt: TGTGCCAGCAGACCCCCACTAGCGGGAGCTTACGAGCAGTACTTC; CDR3aa: CASRPPLAGAYEQYF
len: 13; d_gene: -; j_gene: TRBJ2-5; abundance: -; v_gene: TRBV5-6; CDR3nt: TGTGCCAGCAGCTTTAAAGGGGAAGAGACCCAGTACTTC; CDR3aa: CASSFKGEETQYF
len: 15; d_gene: TRBD2; j_gene: TRBJ2-3; abundance: -; v_gene: TRBV6-6; CDR3nt: TGTGCCAGCAGACAAGGGCTAGCGGGAACAGATACGCAGTATTTT; CDR3aa: CASRQGLAGTDTQYF
len: 16; d_gene: TRBD1; j_gene: TRBJ2-4; abundance: -; v_gene: TRBV4-3; CDR3nt: TGCGCCAGCAGCGTCGGGACAGGGGGAGCCAAAAACATTCAGTACTTC; CDR3aa: CASSVGTGGAKNIQYF
len: 14; d_gene: -; j_gene: TRBJ1-5; abundance: -; v_gene: TRBV19; CDR3nt: TGTGCCAGCAGTAGCGCGGGGGACAATCAGCCCCAGCATTTT; CDR3aa: CASSSAGDNQPQHF
len: 11; d_gene: -; j_gene: TRBJ2-7; abundance: -; v_gene: TRBV7-2; CDR3nt: TGTGCCAGCAGCTCTGCCTACGAGCAGTACTTC; CDR3aa: CASSSAYEQYF
len: 12; d_gene: -; j_gene: TRBJ1-4; abundance: once; v_gene: TRBV19; CDR3nt: TGTGCCACGTCCCCGGCTAATGAAAAACTGTTTTTT; CDR3aa: CATSPANEKLFF
len: 11; d_gene: -; j_gene: TRBJ1-1; abundance: -; v_gene: TRBV30; CDR3nt: TGTGCCTGGAGTTGGAACACTGAAGCTTTCTTT; CDR3aa: CAWSWNTEAFF
len: 16; d_gene: TRBD1; j_gene: TRBJ2-2; abundance: -; v_gene: TRBV5-1; CDR3nt: TGCGCCAGCAGATACGGGACAGGGGTCTTTGGCGGGGAGCTGTTTTTT; CDR3aa: CASRYGTGVFGGELFF
len: 15; d_gene: -; j_gene: TRBJ2-6; abundance: -; v_gene: TRBV28; CDR3nt: TGTGCCAGCAGCCCCCCTACTTCTGGGGCCAACGTCCTGACTTTC; CDR3aa: CASSPPTSGANVLTF
len: 13; d_gene: -; j_gene: TRBJ2-1; abundance: few; v_gene: TRBV11-2; CDR3nt: TGTGCCAGCAGCTTAACGCCTCTCAATGAGCAGTTCTTC; CDR3aa: CASSLTPLNEQFF
len: 14; d_gene: TRBD2; j_gene: TRBJ2-3; abundance: -; v_gene: TRBV7-2; CDR3nt: TGTGCCAGCAGCTTAGGACTAGCGCGTCATACGCAGTATTTT; CDR3aa: CASSLGLARHTQYF
len: 17; d_gene: TRBD1; j_gene: TRBJ1-2; abundance: once; v_gene: TRBV19; CDR3nt: TGTGCCAGTAGTATAGATCTCTGGACAGGGGGAAGGGATGGCTACACCTTC; CDR3aa: CASSIDLWTGGRDGYTF
len: 15; d_gene: -; j_gene: TRBJ2-1; abundance: -; v_gene: TRBV19; CDR3nt: TGTGCCAGTAGTATAGCCGACAGGACCTACAATGAGCAGTTCTTC; CDR3aa: CASSIADRTYNEQFF
len: 15; d_gene: TRBD1; j_gene: TRBJ2-4; abundance: -; v_gene: TRBV7-2; CDR3nt: TGTGCCAGCAGCTTAGCGAGGACAGGGGAGGGGGTTCAGTACTTC; CDR3aa: CASSLARTGEGVQYF
len: 16; d_gene: -; j_gene: TRBJ2-5; abundance: -; v_gene: TRBV28; CDR3nt: TGTGCCAGCAGTTTTTCAGGAGGGCTTGGCCAAGAGACCCAGTACTTC; CDR3aa: CASSFSGGLGQETQYF
len: 13; d_gene: -; j_gene: TRBJ1-5; abundance: -; v_gene: TRBV30; CDR3nt: TGTGCCTGGAGTGTTTTGAGCAATCAGCCCCAGCATTTT; CDR3aa: CAWSVLSNQPQHF
len: 14; d_gene: -; j_gene: TRBJ2-7; abundance: -; v_gene: TRBV11-2; CDR3nt: TGTGCCAGCAGCTCCCTCGTTGGCCATTACGAGCAGTACTTC; CDR3aa: CASSSLVGHYEQYF
len: 13; d_gene: -; j_gene: TRBJ2-2; abundance: -; v_gene: TRBV11-1; CDR3nt: TGTGCCAGCAGCCAACAGTGGACCGAGGAGCTGTTTTTT; CDR3aa: CASSQQWTEELFF
len: 13; d_gene: -; j_gene: TRBJ1-4; abundance: -; v_gene: TRBV27; CDR3nt: TGTGCCAGCAGTTTAATTCAGCCGTTCCGACTGTTTTTT; CDR3aa: CASSLIQPFRLFF
len: 16; d_gene: -; j_gene: TRBJ2-7; abundance: -; v_gene: TRBV27; CDR3nt: TGTGCCAGCAGTTTATCAGGGGCGGCGGTACTTGACGAGCAGTACTTC; CDR3aa: CASSLSGAAVLDEQYF
len: 11; d_gene: -; j_gene: TRBJ2-1; abundance: -; v_gene: TRBV4-1; CDR3nt: TGCGCCAGCACGGCGCGGAATGAGCAGTTCTTC; CDR3aa: CASTARNEQFF
len: 11; d_gene: -; j_gene: TRBJ2-1; abundance: many; v_gene: TRBV18; CDR3nt: TGTGCCAGCTCCCAATACAATGAGCAGTTCTTC; CDR3aa: CASSQYNEQFF
len: 15; d_gene: -; j_gene: TRBJ2-1; abundance: few; v_gene: TRBV15; CDR3nt: TGTGCCACCAGCGCGCGACAGGGACCGGGGGATGAGCAGTTCTTC; CDR3aa: CATSARQGPGDEQFF
len: 15; d_gene: -; j_gene: TRBJ1-5; abundance: -; v_gene: TRBV10-2; CDR3nt: TGCGCCAGCAGTGAGGTCCTCAGGGGCAATCAGCCCCAGCATTTT; CDR3aa: CASSEVLRGNQPQHF